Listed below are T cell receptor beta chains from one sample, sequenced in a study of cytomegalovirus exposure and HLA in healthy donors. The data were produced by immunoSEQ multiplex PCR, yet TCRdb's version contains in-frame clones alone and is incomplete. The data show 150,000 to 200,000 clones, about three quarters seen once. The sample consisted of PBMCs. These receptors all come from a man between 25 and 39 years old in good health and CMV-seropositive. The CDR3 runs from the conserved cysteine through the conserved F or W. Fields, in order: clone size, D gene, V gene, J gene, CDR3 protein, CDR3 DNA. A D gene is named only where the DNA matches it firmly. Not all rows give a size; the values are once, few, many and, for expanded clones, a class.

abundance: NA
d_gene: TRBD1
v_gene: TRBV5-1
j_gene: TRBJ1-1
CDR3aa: CASSLGNRTGWIGTEAFF
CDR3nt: TGCGCCAGCAGCTTGGGAAATAGGACAGGGTGGATCGGCACTGAAGCTTTCTTT

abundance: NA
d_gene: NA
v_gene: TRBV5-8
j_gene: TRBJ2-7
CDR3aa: CASSLTTYEQYF
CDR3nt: TGTGCCAGCAGCCTAACCACCTACGAGCAGTACTTC

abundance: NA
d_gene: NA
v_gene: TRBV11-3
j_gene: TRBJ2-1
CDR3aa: CASSLETGSGNEQFF
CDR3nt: TGTGCCAGCAGCTTAGAGACCGGGAGCGGGAATGAGCAGTTCTTC

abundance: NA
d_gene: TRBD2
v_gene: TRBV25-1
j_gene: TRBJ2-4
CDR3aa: CARAGTSEHIAKNIQYF
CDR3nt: TGTGCCAGAGCCGGGACTAGCGAACACATAGCCAAAAACATTCAGTACTTC

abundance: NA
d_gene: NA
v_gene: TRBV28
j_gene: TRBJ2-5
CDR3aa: CASSLYSKREETQYF
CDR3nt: TGTGCCAGCAGTTTATACAGCAAGAGGGAAGAGACCCAGTACTTC

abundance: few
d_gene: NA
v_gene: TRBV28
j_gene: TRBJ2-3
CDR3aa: CASSLLLLDTQYF
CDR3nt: TGTGCCAGCAGTTTACTACTCTTAGATACGCAGTATTTT

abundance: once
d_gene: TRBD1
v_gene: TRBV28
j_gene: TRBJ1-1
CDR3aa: CASSLEPGTGRGEAFF
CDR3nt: TGTGCCAGCAGTTTGGAACCCGGGACAGGGAGGGGTGAAGCTTTCTTT

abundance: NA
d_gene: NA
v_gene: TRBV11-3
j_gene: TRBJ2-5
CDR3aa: CASSLDPSLEAQYF
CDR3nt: TGTGCCAGCAGCTTAGACCCCTCATTGGAGGCCCAGTACTTC

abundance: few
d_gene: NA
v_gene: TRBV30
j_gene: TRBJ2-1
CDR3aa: CAWSQGFWNEQFF
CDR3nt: TGTGCCTGGAGTCAGGGGTTTTGGAATGAGCAGTTCTTC

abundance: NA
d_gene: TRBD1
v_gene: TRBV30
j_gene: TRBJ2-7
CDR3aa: CAWSPAGQVQTREQYF
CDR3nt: TGTGCCTGGAGCCCCGCGGGACAGGTCCAAACTCGCGAGCAGTACTTC

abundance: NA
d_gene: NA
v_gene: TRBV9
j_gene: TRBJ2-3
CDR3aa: CASSVYQRVGTDTQYF
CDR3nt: TGTGCCAGCAGCGTATACCAGCGGGTAGGCACAGATACGCAGTATTTT

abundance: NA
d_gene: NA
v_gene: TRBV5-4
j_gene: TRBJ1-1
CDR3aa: CASSGGLTVNTEAFF
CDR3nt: TGTGCCAGCAGCGGGGGCCTGACAGTAAACACTGAAGCTTTCTTT

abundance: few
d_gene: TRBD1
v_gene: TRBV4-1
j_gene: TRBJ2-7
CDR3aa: CASSQTDRAYEQYF
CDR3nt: TGCGCCAGCAGCCAAACCGACAGGGCCTACGAGCAGTACTTC

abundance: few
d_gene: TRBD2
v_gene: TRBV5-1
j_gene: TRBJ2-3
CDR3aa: CASSLTSGRDTYF
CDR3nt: TGCGCCAGCAGCTTGACTAGCGGGAGGGACACGTATTTT

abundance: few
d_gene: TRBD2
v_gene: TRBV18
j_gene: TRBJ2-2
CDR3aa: CASSPQREATGELFF
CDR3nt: TGTGCCAGCTCACCACAGCGGGAAGCCACCGGGGAGCTGTTTTTT

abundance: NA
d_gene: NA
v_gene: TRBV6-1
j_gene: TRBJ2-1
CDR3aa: CASSDLTGTLNYEQFF
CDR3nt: TGTGCCAGCAGTGATCTTACCGGGACATTGAACTATGAGCAGTTCTTC

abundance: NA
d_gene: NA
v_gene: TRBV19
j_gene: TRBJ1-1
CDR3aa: CASSIVAGMGTEAFF
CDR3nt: TGTGCCAGTAGTATAGTTGCGGGGATGGGCACTGAAGCTTTCTTT

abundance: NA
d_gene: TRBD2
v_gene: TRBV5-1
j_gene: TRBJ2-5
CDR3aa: CASSLSLAEETQYF
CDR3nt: TGCGCCAGCAGCTTAAGTCTAGCGGAAGAGACCCAGTACTTC

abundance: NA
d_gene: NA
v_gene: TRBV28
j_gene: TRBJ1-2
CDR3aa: CASRNTGTHGYTF
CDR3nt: TGTGCCAGCAGAAATACAGGGACCCATGGCTACACCTTC

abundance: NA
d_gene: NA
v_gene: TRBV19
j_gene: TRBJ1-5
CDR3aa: CAVSGGYSNQPQHF
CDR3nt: TGTGCCGTCTCGGGGGGTTATAGCAATCAGCCCCAGCATTTT

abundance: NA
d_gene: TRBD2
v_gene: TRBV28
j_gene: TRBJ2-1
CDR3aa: CASSLTGGRNEQFF
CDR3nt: TGTGCCAGCAGTTTAACGGGAGGGCGGAATGAGCAGTTCTTC

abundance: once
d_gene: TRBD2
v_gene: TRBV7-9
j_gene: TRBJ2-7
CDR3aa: CASSWEGNPYGQYF
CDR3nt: TGTGCCAGCAGCTGGGAGGGGAACCCTTACGGGCAGTACTTC

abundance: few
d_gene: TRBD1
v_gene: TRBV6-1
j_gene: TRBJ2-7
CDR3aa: CASSRDRGNHEQYF
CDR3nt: TGTGCCAGCAGTCGGGACAGGGGGAATCACGAGCAGTACTTC

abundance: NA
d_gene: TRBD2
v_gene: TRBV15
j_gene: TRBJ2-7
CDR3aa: CATSNVLAGDYEQYF
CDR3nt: TGTGCCACCAGCAACGTACTAGCGGGAGACTACGAGCAGTACTTC

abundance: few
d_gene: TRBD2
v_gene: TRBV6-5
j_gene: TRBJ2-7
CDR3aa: CASHSGNSYEQYF
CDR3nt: TGTGCCAGCCACAGCGGGAACTCCTACGAGCAGTACTTC

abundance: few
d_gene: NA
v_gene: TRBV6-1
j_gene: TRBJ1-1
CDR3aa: CASSEIWPGGKEAFF
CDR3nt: TGTGCCAGCAGTGAAATATGGCCGGGAGGTAAGGAAGCTTTCTTT

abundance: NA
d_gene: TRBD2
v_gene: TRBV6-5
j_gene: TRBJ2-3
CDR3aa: CASSYVREATDTQYF
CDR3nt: TGTGCCAGCAGTTATGTTCGGGAGGCCACAGATACGCAGTATTTT

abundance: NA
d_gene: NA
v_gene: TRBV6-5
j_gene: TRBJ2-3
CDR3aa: CASSSSTDTQYF
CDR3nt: TGTGCCAGCAGCTCGTCCACAGATACGCAGTATTTT

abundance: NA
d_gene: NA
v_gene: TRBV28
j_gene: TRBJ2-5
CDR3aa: CASLTGMETQYF
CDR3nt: TGTGCCAGCCTTACAGGGATGGAGACCCAGTACTTC

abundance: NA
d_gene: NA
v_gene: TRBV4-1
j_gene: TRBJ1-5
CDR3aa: CASSQVQKSNQPQHF
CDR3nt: TGCGCCAGCAGCCAAGTTCAGAAAAGCAATCAGCCCCAGCATTTT

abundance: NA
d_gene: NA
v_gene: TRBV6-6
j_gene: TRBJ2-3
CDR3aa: CASSYVGGGTDTQYF
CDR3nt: TGTGCCAGCAGTTACGTTGGCGGTGGCACAGATACGCAGTATTTT

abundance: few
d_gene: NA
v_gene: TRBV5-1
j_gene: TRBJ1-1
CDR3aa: CASSYYRQEPWNTEAFF
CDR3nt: TGCGCCAGCAGCTATTACCGACAGGAACCGTGGAACACTGAAGCTTTCTTT

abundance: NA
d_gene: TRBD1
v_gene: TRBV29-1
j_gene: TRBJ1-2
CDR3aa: CSVEDRYGYTF
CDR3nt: TGCAGCGTTGAGGACAGGTATGGCTACACCTTC

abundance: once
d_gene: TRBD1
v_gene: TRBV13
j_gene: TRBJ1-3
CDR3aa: CASSSGTGRSGNTIYF
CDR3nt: TGTGCCAGCAGCTCCGGGACAGGGAGATCTGGAAACACCATATATTTT

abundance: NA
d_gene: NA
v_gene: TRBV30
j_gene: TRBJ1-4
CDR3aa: CAWSGGGVRNEKLFF
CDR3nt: TGTGCCTGGAGTGGGGGGGGAGTGAGGAATGAAAAACTGTTTTTT

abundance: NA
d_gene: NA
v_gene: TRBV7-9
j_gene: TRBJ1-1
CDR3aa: CASSREVFEAFF
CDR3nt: TGTGCCAGCAGCCGGGAAGTTTTTGAAGCTTTCTTT

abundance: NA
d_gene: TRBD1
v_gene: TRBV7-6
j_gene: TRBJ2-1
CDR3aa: CASSFIPGTANNEQFF
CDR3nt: TGTGCCAGCAGCTTTATACCCGGGACAGCCAACAATGAGCAGTTCTTC

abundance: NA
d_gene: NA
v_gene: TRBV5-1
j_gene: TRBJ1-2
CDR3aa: CASSSTSGQPGYTF
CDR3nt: TGCGCCAGCAGCTCCACCTCTGGGCAGCCTGGCTACACCTTC

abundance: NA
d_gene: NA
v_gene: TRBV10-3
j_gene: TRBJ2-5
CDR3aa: CAISESATEGQETQYF
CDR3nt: TGTGCCATCAGTGAGTCGGCAACCGAGGGCCAAGAGACCCAGTACTTC

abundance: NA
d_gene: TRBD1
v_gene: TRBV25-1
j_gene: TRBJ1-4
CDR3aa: CASRITGAGEKLFF
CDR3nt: TGTGCCAGCAGGATTACAGGGGCCGGGGAAAAACTGTTTTTT

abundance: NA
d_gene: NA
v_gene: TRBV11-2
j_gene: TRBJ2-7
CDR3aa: CASSLDLTRASWEQYF
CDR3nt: TGTGCCAGCAGCTTAGATCTAACCAGGGCGAGTTGGGAGCAGTACTTC

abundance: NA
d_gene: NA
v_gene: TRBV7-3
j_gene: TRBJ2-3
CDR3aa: CASSPLAYSTDTQYF
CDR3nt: TGTGCCAGCAGCCCACTCGCTTATAGCACAGATACGCAGTATTTT

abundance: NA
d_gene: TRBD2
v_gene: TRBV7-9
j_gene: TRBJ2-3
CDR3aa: CASSGSGGSQTDTQYF
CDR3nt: TGTGCCAGCAGCGGGTCTGGCGGGAGCCAGACAGATACGCAGTATTTT

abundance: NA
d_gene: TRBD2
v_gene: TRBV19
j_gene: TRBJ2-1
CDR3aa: CASSGTSGSSYNEQFF
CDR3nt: TGTGCCAGTAGTGGGACTAGCGGGAGCTCCTACAATGAGCAGTTCTTC

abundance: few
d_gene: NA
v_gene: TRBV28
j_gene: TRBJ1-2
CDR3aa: CASSAQGTGYTF
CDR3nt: TGTGCCAGCAGCGCCCAGGGAACTGGCTACACCTTC

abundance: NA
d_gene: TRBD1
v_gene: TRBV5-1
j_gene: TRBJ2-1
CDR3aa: CASVGDRANEQFF
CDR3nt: TGCGCCAGCGTGGGGGACAGGGCCAATGAGCAGTTCTTC

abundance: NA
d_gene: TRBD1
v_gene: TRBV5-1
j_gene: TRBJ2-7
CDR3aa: CASSHGPGTGEHEQYF
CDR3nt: TGCGCCAGCAGTCATGGACCCGGGACAGGGGAACACGAGCAGTACTTC

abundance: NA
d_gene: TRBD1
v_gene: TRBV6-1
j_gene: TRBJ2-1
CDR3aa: CASSEFVGGPLNEQFF
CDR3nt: TGTGCCAGCAGCGAATTTGTAGGGGGCCCCCTAAATGAGCAGTTCTTC

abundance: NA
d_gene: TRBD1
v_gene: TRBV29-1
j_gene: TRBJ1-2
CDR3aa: CSVVRPPGGENYGYTF
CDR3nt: TGCAGCGTTGTAAGACCCCCAGGGGGCGAGAACTATGGCTACACCTTC

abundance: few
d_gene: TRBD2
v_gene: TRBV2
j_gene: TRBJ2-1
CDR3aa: CASSEELAASYNEQFF
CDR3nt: TGTGCCAGCAGTGAGGAACTAGCGGCCTCCTACAATGAGCAGTTCTTC

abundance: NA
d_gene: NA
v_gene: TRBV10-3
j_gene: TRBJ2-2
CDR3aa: CAIRQGNTGELFF
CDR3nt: TGTGCCATCAGACAGGGGAACACCGGGGAGCTGTTTTTT

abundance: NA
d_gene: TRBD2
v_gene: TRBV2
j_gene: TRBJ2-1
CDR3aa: CASTRLAGSNEQFF
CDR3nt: TGTGCCAGCACGAGGCTAGCGGGCAGCAATGAGCAGTTCTTC

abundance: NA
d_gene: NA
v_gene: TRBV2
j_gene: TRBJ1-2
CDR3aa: CASTGIVQALYGYTF
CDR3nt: TGTGCCAGCACAGGGATAGTACAGGCGCTCTATGGCTACACCTTC

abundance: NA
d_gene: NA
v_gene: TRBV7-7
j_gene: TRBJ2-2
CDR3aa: CASSFSSAGELFF
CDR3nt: TGTGCTAGCAGCTTTTCTTCTGCCGGGGAGCTGTTTTTT

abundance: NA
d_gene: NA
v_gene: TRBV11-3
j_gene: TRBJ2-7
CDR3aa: CASTPGNSYEQYF
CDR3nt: TGTGCCAGCACCCCGGGGAATTCCTACGAGCAGTACTTC